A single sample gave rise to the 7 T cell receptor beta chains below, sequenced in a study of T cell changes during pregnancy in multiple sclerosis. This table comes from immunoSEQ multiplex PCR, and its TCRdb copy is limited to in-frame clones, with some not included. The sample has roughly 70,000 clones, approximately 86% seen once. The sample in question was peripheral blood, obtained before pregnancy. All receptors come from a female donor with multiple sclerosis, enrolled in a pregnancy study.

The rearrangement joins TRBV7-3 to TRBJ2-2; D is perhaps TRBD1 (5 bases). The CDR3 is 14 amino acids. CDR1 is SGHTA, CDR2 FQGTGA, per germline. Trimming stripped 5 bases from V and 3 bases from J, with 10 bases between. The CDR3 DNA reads TGTGCCAGCAGCCCCTTAGGGGACACCGGGGAGCTGTTTTTT. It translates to CASSPLGDTGELFF.

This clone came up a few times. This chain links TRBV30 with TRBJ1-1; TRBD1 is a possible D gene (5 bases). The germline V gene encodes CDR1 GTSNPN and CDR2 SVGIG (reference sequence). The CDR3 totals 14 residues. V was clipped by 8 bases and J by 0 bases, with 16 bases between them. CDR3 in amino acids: CAQGAGRMNTEAFF. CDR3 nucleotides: TGTGCCCAGGGCGCAGGGCGAATGAACACTGAAGCTTTCTTT. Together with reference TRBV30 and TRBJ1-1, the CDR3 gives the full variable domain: SQTIHQWPATLVQPVGSPLSLECTVEGTSNPNLYWYRQAAGRGLQLLFYSVGIGQISSEVPQNLSASRPQDRQFILSSKKLLLSDSGFYLCAQGAGRMNTEAFFGQGTRLTVV.

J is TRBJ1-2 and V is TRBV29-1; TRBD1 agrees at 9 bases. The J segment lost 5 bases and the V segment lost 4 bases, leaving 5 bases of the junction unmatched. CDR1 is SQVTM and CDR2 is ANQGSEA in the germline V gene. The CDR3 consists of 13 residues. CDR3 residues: CSVADGQGYGYTF. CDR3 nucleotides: TGCAGCGTTGCCGATGGACAGGGGTATGGCTACACCTTC.

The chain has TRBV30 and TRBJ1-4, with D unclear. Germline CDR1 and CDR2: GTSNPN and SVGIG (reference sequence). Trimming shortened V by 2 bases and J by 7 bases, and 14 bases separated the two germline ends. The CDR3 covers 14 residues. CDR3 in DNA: TGTGCCTGGAGTTTTACTAGAAAAGGTGAAAAACTGTTTTTT. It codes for CAWSFTRKGEKLFF.

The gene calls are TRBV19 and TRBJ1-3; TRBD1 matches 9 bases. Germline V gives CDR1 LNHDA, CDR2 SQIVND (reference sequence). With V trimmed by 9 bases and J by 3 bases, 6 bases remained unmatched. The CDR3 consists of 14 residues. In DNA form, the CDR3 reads TGTGCCAGCGGACAGGGGTTGATTGGAAACACCATATATTTT. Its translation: CASGQGLIGNTIYF. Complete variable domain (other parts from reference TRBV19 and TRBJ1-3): DGGITQSPKYLFRKEGQNVTLSCEQNLNHDAMYWYRQDPGQGLRLIYYSQIVNDFQKGDIAEGYSVSREKKESFPLTVTSAQKNPTAFYLCASGQGLIGNTIYFGEGSWLTVV.

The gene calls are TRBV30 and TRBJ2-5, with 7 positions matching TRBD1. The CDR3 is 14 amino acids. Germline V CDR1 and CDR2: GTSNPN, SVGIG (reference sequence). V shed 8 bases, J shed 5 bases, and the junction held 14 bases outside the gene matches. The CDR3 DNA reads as TGTGCCAGCCAGACAGGGAGTGGCGAGGAGACCCAGTACTTC. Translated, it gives CASQTGSGEETQYF.

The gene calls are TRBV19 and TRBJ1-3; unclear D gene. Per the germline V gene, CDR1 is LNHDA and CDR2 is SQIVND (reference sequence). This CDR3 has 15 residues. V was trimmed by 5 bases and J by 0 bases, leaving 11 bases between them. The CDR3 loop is CASSDRTSSGNTIYF. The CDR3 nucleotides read TGTGCCAGTAGTGATCGAACGAGCTCTGGAAACACCATATATTTT.